This T cell receptor (beta chain) is from a study of T-cell memory formation after mild COVID-19. About the study: The study found TCR clusters largely donor specific.

Study conclusions and caveats: Clones that contracted clustered mainly in CM and EM if CD4+ and in EMRA if CD8+. Some clones that responded turned up in pre-infection memory, which suggests that cross-reactive memory joined in.

The CDR3 totals 14 residues. Germline V gene lookup returns CDR1 SQVTM and CDR2 ANQGSEA. J gave up 3 bases and V 1 base, and 6 bases lay outside the gene matches. The 5'RACE method, run with constant-segment primers, produced TCR alpha and TCR beta cDNA libraries (carrying sample barcodes and UMIs). TCRdb reprocessed the 5' RACE reads via MiXCR and lists one record per CDR3 protein. This sample carries about 140,000 distinct CDR3 sequences, roughly 15% of them seen once, and the ten largest clones take 13% to 15%. This clonotype has ten or more counts. Its antigen is as yet unknown. The receptor's source is an adult woman who had mild COVID-19 (a few samples of this study predate the infection). Cell type and time point are not known. Sequencing was done on a sample of PBMCs or a T cell subset sorted from them (not recorded which). The rearrangement uses TRBV29-1 and TRBJ2-7; TRBD1 agrees at 7 bases. CDR3 bases: TGCAGCGTTGAAGGTGCGACAGGGCTCTACGAGCAGTACTTC. It translates to CSVEGATGLYEQYF.